This T cell receptor beta chain was recorded in a study of beta chain features in type 1 diabetes. Study information: Healthy donors and patients had similar age, gender and cell yields. General observations from the study: Shorter TCRB CDR3s, moderately but significantly so, marked every one of the four CD4+ subsets in Type 1 diabetes patients.

For this clone: The antigen is unknown.

Expressed TCRB transcripts were sequenced, since all the RNA that had been isolated was reverse transcribed. Some clones are missing from TCRdb's copy, which holds only in-frame ones; the method was immunoSEQ multiplex PCR. In the table there are some 250,000 clones, approximately 11% of which are singletons. This CDR3 has 12 amino acids. Deletions cut 2 bases from V and 15 bases from J, with 11 bases between. CDR1 and CDR2 from the germline V gene are SEHNR and FQNEAQ (reference sequence). The source is a man younger than 45 with type 1 diabetes. This sequence joins TRBV7-9 and TRBJ1-6, with D possibly TRBD1 on 5 matching bases. Material for sequencing was naive CD4+ T cells from blood. CDR3 protein: CASSLTGPSLHF. Here the CDR3 DNA reads TGTGCCAGCAGCTTAACAGGACCCAGCCTCCACTTT.